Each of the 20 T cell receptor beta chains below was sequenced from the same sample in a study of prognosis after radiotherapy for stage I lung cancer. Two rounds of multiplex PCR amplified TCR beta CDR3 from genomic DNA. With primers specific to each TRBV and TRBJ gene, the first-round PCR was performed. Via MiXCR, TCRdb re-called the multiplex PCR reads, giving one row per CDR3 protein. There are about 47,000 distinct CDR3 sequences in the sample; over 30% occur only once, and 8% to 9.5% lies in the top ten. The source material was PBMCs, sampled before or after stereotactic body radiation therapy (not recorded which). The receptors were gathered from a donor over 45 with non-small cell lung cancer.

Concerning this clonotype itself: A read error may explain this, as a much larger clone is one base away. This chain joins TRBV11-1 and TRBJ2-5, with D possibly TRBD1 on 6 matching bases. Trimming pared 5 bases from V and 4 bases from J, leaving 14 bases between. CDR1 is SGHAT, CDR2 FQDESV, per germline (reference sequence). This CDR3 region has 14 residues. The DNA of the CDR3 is TGTGCCAGCAGCCATTACAGGGCGGCAGAGACCCAGTACTTC. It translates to CASSHYRAAETQYF.

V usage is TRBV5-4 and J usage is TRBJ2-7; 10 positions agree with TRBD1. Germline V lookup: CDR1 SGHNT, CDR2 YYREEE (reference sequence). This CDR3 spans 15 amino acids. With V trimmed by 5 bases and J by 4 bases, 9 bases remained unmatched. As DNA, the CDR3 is TGTGCCAGCAGTCTCCGGACAGGGGGGAGTTACGAGCAGTACTTC. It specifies CASSLRTGGSYEQYF.

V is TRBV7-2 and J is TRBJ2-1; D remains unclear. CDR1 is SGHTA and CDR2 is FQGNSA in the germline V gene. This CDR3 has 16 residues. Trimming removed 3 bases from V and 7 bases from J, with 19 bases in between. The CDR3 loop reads CASSLSSTERGNEQFF. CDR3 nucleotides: TGTGCCAGCAGCTTGAGCTCCACCGAACGTGGGAATGAGCAGTTCTTC.

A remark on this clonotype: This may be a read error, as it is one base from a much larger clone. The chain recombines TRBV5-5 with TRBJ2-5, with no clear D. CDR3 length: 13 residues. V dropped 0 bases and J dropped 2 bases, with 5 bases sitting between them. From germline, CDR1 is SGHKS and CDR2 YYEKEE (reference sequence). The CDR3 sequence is CASSLDGQETQYF. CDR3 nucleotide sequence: TGTGCCAGCAGCTTGGACGGGCAAGAGACCCAGTACTTC.

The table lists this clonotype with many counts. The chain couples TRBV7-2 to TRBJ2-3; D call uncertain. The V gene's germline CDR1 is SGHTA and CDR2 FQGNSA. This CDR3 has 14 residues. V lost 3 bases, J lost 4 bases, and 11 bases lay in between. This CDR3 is CASSFMGTSDTQYF. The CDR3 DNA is TGTGCCAGCAGCTTTATGGGAACGTCAGATACGCAGTATTTT.

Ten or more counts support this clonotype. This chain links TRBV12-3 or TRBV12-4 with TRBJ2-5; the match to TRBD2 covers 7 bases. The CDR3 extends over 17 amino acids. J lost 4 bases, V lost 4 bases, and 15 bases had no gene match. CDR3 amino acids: CASSYRTRRGSGETQYF. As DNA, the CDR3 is TGTGCCAGCAGTTACCGGACTAGAAGGGGATCCGGAGAGACCCAGTACTTC.

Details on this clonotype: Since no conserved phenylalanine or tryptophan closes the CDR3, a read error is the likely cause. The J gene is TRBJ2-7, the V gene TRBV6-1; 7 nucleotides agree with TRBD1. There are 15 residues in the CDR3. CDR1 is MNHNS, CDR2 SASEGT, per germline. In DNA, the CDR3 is TGTGCCATCAGTGAACTTTTAGGGGGCACCTACGAGCAGTACTCC. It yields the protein CAISELLGGTYEQYS.

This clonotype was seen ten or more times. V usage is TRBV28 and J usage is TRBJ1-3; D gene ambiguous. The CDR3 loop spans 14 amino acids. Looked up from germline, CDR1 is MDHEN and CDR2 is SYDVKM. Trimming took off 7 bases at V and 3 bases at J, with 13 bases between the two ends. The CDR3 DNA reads TGTGCCAGCAACGTCGGGCTCGGTGGAAACACCATATATTTT. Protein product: CASNVGLGGNTIYF.

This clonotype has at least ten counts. The CDR3 loop reads CASREQLNQPQHF. CDR3 bases: TGTGCCAGCAGGGAACAGCTTAATCAGCCCCAGCATTTT. V and J are TRBV6-1 and TRBJ1-5, with no clear D. The CDR3 spans 13 residues. The ends were cut back, 6 bases at V and 4 bases at J, with 10 bases in the middle. Germline loops: CDR1 MNHNS, CDR2 SASEGT.

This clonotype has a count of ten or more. The CDR3: CASSLSRGSYNEQFF. Here the CDR3 DNA reads TGTGCCAGCAGCTTATCCCGGGGTTCCTACAATGAGCAGTTCTTC. V gene TRBV7-9 combines with J gene TRBJ2-1, with D possibly TRBD2 on 5 matching bases. Germline-derived CDR1 and CDR2 are SEHNR and FQNEAQ (reference sequence). There are 15 residues in the CDR3. Trimming shortened V by 2 bases and J by 1 base, and 9 bases separated the two germline ends.

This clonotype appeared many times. CDR3 sequence reads: CSGRLAGVDTQYF. DNA of the CDR3: TGCAGTGGGCGACTAGCGGGAGTAGATACGCAGTATTTT. The chain is built from TRBV20-1 and TRBJ2-3; 12 bases are shared with TRBD2. With V trimmed by 7 bases and J by 5 bases, 4 bases remained unmatched. The CDR3 has 13 amino acids. Looked up from germline, CDR1 is DFQATT and CDR2 is SNEGSKA (reference sequence).

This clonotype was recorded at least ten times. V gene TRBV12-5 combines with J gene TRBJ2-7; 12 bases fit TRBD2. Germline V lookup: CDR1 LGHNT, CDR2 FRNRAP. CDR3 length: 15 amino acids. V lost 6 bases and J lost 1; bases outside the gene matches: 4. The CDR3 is CASGNGLAGSYEQYF. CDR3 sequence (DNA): TGTGCTAGTGGCAATGGACTAGCGGGATCCTACGAGCAGTACTTC.

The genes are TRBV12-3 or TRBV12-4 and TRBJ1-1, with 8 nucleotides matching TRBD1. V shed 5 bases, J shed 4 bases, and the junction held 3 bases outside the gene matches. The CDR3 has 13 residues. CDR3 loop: CASSRQGATEAFF. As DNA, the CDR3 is TGTGCCAGCAGTCGTCAGGGGGCCACTGAAGCTTTCTTT.

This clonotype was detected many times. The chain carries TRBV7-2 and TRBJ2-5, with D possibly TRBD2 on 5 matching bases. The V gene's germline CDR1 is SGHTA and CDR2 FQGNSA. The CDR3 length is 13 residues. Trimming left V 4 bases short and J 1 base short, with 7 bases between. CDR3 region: CASSSSRQETQYF. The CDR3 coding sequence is TGTGCCAGCAGCTCTAGCCGCCAAGAGACCCAGTACTTC.

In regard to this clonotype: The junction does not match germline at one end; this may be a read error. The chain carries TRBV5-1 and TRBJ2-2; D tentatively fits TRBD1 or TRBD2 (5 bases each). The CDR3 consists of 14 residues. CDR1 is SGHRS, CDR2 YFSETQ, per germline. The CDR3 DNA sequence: TGCGCCAGCAGCGTGGCAGGGTACACCGGGGAGCCGTTTTTT. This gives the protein CASSVAGYTGEPFF.

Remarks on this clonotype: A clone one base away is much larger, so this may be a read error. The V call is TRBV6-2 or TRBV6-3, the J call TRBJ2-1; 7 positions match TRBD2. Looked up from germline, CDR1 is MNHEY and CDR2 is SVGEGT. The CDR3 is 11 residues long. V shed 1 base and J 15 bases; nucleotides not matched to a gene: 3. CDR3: CASSYLGRVFF. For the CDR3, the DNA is TGTGCCAGCAGTTACTTGGGGAGGGTGTTCTTC.

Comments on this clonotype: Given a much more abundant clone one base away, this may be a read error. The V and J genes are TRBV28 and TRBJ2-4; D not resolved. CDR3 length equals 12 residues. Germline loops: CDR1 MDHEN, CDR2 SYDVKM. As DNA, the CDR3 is TGTGACAGCAGAGGACCAGCGAACATTCAGTACTTC. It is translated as CDSRGPANIQYF. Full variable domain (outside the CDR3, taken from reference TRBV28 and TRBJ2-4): DVKVTQSSRYLVKRTGEKVFLECVQDMDHENMFWYRQDPGLGLRLIYFSYDVKMKEKGDIPEGYSVSREKKERFSLILESASTNQTSMYLCDSRGPANIQYFGAGTRLSVL.

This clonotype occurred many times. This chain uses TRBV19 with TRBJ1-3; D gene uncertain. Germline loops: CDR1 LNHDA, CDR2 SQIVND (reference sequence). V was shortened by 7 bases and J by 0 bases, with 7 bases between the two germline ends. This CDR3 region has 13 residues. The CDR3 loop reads CASTRASGNTIYF. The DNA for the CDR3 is TGTGCCAGTACACGAGCCTCTGGAAACACCATATATTTT.

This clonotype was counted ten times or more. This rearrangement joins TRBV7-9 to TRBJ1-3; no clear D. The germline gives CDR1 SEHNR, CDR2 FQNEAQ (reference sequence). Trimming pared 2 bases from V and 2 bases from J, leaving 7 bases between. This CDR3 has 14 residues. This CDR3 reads CASSLLTPGNTIYF. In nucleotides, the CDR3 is TGTGCCAGCAGCTTATTGACACCTGGAAACACCATATATTTT.

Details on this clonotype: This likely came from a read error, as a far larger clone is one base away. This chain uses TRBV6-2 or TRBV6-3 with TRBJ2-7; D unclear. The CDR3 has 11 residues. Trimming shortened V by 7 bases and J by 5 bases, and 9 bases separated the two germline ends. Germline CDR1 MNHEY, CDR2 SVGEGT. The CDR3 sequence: CASIDANEQYF. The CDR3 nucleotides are TGTGCCAGCATCGACGCTAACGAGCAGTACTTC.